This note documents a single T cell receptor beta chain sequence. Its target is not known. The data were taken from a study of cytomegalovirus exposure and HLA in healthy donors. On the study more broadly: An early data release held some 89 million unique TCRs from HLA-typed donors.

Trimming stripped 2 bases from V and 0 bases from J, with 8 bases between. Germline V gene data show CDR1 as MGHDK and CDR2 as SYGVNS. The CDR3 is 15 residues long. Study-level findings and limits: High specificity and sensitivity for cytomegalovirus status were reported for the classifier. According to an earlier analysis, most TCR beta V segments yielded productive rearrangements about 87% or about 30% of the time. Later analysis demonstrated an association between a missense DCLRE1C variant and TCR beta V- and J-gene trimming.

A multiplex PCR was run with 60 Vbeta primers and 13 Jbeta primers. Profiling relied on immunoSEQ multiplex PCR, and the TCRdb table lists in-frame clones only, not all of them. The sample comprises around 70,000 clones, 65% to 85% of which are singletons, and roughly 12% rests with the top ten. This receptor was identified in a man between 65 and 85 years old in good health and CMV-seronegative. The chain recombines TRBV25-1 with TRBJ1-5; no reliable D call. What was sequenced was PBMCs. The DNA of the CDR3 is TGTGCCAGCAGTGAACCGGGATATAGCAATCAGCCCCAGCATTTT. This codes for CASSEPGYSNQPQHF. Together with reference TRBV25-1 and TRBJ1-5, the CDR3 gives the full variable domain: EADIYQTPRYLVIGTGKKITLECSQTMGHDKMYWYQQDPGMELHLIHYSYGVNSTEKGDLSSESTVSRIRTEHFPLTLESARPSHTSQYLCASSEPGYSNQPQHFGDGTRLSIL.